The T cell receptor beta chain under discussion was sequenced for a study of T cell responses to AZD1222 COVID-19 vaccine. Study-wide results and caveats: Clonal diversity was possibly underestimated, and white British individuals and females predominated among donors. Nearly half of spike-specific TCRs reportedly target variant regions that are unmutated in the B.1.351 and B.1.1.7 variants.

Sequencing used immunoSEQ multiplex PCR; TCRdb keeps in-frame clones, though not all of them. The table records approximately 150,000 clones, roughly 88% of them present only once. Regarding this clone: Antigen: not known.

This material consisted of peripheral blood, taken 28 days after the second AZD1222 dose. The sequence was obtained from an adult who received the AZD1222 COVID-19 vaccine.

Here the CDR3 DNA reads TGTGCCACCAGTGATCTGGCTGAGCAGTTCTTC. This translates into CATSDLAEQFF. The chain recombines TRBV24-1 with TRBJ2-1; no clear D gene. Trimming cost V 3 bases and J 9 bases, with 5 bases left between them. CDR1 and CDR2 from the germline V gene are KGHDR and SFDVKD. This CDR3 region has 11 residues.